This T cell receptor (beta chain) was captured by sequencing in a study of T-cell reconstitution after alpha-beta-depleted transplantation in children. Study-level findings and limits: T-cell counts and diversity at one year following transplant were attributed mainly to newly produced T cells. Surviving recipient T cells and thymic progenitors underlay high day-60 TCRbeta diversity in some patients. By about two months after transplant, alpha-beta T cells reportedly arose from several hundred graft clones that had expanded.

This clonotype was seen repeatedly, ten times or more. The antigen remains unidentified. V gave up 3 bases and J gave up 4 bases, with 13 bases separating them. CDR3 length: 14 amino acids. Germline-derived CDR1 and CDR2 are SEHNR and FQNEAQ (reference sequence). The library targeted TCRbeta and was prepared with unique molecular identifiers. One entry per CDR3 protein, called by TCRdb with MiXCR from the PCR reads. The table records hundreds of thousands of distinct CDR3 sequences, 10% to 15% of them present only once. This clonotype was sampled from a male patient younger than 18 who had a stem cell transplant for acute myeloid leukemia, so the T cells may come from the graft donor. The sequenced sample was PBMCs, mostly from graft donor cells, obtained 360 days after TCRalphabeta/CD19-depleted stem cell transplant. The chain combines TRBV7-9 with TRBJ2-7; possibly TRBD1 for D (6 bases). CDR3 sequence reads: CASSFSDSLYEQYF. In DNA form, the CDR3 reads TGTGCCAGCAGCTTTTCGGACAGCCTATACGAGCAGTACTTC.